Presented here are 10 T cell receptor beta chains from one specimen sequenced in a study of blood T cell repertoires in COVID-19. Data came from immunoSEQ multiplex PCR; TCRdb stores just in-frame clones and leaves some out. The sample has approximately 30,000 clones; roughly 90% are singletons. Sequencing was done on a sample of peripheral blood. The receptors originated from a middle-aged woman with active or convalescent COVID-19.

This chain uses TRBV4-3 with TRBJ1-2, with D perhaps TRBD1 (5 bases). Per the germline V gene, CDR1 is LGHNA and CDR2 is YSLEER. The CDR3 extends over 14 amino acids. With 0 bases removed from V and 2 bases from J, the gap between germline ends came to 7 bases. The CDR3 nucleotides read TGCGCCAGCAGCCAAGAAAACAGGAACTATGGCTACACCTTC. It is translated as CASSQENRNYGYTF.

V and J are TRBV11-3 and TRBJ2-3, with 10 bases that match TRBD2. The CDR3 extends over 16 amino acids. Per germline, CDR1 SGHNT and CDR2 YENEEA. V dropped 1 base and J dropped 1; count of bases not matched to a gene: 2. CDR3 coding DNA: TGTGCCAGCAGCTTAGTAGCGGGGGGCCGCACAGATACGCAGTATTTT. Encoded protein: CASSLVAGGRTDTQYF.

This CDR3 is CSAGPQGAQQFF. Written as DNA, the CDR3 is TGCAGCGCCGGACCCCAGGGGGCGCAGCAGTTCTTC. The chain has TRBV29-1 and TRBJ2-1; the match to TRBD1 covers 8 bases. CDR3 length equals 12 residues. Unmatched junction bases numbered 10, after V lost 7 bases and J lost 11 bases. The germline gives CDR1 SQVTM, CDR2 ANQGSEA.

CDR3 coding DNA: TGTGCCAGCAGTGATGCGTATCAGCCCCAGCATTTT. It encodes CASSDAYQPQHF. This rearrangement joins TRBV2 to TRBJ1-5; the D is unclear. V was trimmed by 3 bases and J by 5 bases, leaving 5 bases between them. CDR1 and CDR2 (germline): SNHLY, FYNNEI. This CDR3 has 12 residues.

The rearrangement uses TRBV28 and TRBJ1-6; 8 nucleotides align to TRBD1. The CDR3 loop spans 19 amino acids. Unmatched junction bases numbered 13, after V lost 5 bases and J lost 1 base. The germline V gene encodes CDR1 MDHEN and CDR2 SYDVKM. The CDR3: CASSPGQGTLGSYNSPLHF. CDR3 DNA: TGTGCCAGCAGTCCCGGACAGGGTACGCTGGGATCCTATAATTCACCCCTCCACTTT.

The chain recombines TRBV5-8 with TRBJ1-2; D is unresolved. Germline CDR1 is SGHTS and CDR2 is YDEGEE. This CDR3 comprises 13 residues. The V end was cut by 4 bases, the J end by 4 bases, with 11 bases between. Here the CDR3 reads CASSARLIYGYTF. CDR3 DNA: TGTGCCAGCAGCGCCAGACTAATCTATGGCTACACCTTC.

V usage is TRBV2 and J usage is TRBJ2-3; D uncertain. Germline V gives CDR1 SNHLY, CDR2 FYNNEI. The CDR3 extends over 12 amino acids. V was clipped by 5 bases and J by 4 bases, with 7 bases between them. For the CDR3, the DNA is TGTGCCAGCAGTCCAGGCGCAGATACGCAGTATTTT. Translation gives CASSPGADTQYF.

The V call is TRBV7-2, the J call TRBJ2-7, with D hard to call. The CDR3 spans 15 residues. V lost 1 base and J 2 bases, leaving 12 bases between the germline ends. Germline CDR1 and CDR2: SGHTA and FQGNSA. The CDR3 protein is CASSLGSVSPYEQYF. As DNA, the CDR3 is TGTGCCAGCAGCTTAGGGTCGGTGAGCCCCTACGAGCAGTACTTC.

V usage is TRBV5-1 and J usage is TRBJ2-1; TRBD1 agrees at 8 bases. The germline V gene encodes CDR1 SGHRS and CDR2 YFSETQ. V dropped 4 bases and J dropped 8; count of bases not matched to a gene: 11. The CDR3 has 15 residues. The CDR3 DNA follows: TGCGCCAGCAGCCGATTCCGGGACAGGCTGGATGAGCAGTTCTTC. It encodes CASSRFRDRLDEQFF.

For the CDR3, the DNA is TGCGCCAGCAGCCAAGAGTGGGACAGTTTCTACGAGCAGTACTTC. Encoded protein: CASSQEWDSFYEQYF. The J gene is TRBJ2-7, the V gene TRBV4-3; 7 nucleotides line up with TRBD1. The CDR3 covers 15 residues. Germline lookup yields CDR1 LGHNA and CDR2 YSLEER. Trimming took 0 bases from V and 3 from J; bases not matched to a gene: 5.